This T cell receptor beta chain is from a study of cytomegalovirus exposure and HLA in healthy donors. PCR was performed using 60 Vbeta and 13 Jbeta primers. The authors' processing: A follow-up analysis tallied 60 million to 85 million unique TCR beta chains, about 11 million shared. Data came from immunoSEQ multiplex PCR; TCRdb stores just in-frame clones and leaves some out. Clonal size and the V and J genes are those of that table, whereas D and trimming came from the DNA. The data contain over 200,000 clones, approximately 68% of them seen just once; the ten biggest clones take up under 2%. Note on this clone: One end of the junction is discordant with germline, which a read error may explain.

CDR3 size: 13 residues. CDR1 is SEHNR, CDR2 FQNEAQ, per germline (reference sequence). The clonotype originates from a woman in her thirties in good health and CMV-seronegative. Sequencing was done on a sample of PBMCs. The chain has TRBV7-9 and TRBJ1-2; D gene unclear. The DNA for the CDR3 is TGTTCCAGCAGTTCACCTCACATGCAAGGCTACACCTTC. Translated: CSSSSPHMQGYTF.